Sequencing of this T cell receptor beta chain was carried out in a study of blood T cells in healthy people across ages. Germline CDR1 and CDR2: DFQATT and SNEGSKA (reference sequence). V shed 6 bases, J shed 1 base, and the junction held 6 bases outside the gene matches. This CDR3 has 16 residues. Those donating, healthy Caucasian individuals from Russia, were aged about 6 to 95. Primers used in a second PCR of about 6 to 11 cycles were a sample-barcoded 5' primer and a J-beta primer mix. In TCRdb, the 5' RACE reads were re-called with MiXCR into one record per CDR3 protein. This sample has about 730,000 distinct CDR3 sequences, with roughly 41% found just once. This clonotype was counted only a few times.

The clonotype comes from a woman aged 60-75 years in good health. The chain uses TRBV20-1 and TRBJ2-1; 13 bases match TRBD2. What was sequenced was blood. As DNA, the CDR3 is TGCAGTGCCAGGACTAGCGGGAGACGGTCCTACAATGAGCAGTTCTTC. It encodes CSARTSGRRSYNEQFF.